This TCR beta chain was obtained from a study of T-cell reconstitution after alpha-beta-depleted transplantation in children. Whole-study results and caveats: From newly produced T cells came most of the T-cell counts and diversity one year after transplant. Roughly two months post-transplant, alpha-beta T cells reportedly originated from several hundred graft clones that had expanded. Some patients' high day-60 TCRbeta diversity was traced to surviving recipient T cells and thymic progenitors.

Unique molecular identifiers featured in how the TCRbeta library was prepared. TCRdb re-analysed the PCR reads in MiXCR, keeping a single row per CDR3 protein. Counted here are about 350,000 distinct CDR3 sequences, around 15% occurring once; the ten biggest clones make up about 41%. Germline-derived CDR1 and CDR2 are DFQATT and SNEGSKA (reference sequence). V lost 0 bases to trimming and J lost 4 bases; unmatched junction nucleotides: 14. The CDR3 is 19 residues long. As for this clonotype: Antigen specificity is unknown.

The chain carries TRBV20-1 and TRBJ2-3; TRBD2 matches 12 bases. This TCR came from a male patient between 2 and 9 years old who had a stem cell transplant for acute lymphoblastic leukemia, so the T cells may come from the graft donor. This sample comprised PBMCs, mostly from graft donor cells, obtained 360 days after TCRalphabeta/CD19-depleted stem cell transplant. CDR3 sequence: CSARDEGGRLAGESDTQYF. CDR3 sequence (DNA): TGCAGTGCTAGAGATGAGGGCGGGAGACTAGCGGGAGAATCAGATACGCAGTATTTT.